One and the same sample provided the 24 T cell receptor beta chains below, sequenced in a study of naive CD8 T cells in extremely preterm neonates (dated by TCRdb to about 2017). Broader findings and caveats from the paper: Compared with the older groups, preterm CDR3s were shorter and closer to germline, carrying fewer N additions and showing less junctional trimming.

These receptors have no identified antigens. The method behind the library was the immunoSEQ multiplex PCR assay. TCRdb carries this immuneACCESS record with in-frame sequences only. Its versions omit some clonotypes, under half of them owing to an unresolved V gene in the studies checked, with the rest unexplained. The sample includes tens of thousands of clones, with 88% observed a single time. Approximately 1% of the sample lies in the top ten. Preterm samples came from a few extremely preterm deliveries at roughly 23-27 weeks of gestation. Sequencing input: naive CD8+ T cells from cord blood. These receptors were collected from a boy who was born preterm.

J is TRBJ1-2 and V is TRBV12-5; D may be TRBD1 (5 bases). The CDR3 spans 13 residues. V was clipped by 7 bases and J by 3 bases, with 12 bases between them. The germline V gene encodes CDR1 LGHNT and CDR2 FRNRAP. The CDR3: CASASGLDYGYTF. The CDR3 coding sequence is TGTGCTAGTGCCTCGGGACTTGACTATGGCTACACCTTC.

The V and J genes are TRBV4-1 and TRBJ2-7; D ambiguous. Between the trimmed V and J ends, which lost 0 bases and 2 bases, there was a span of 5 bases. The CDR3 is made up of 13 amino acids. CDR1 MGHRA and CDR2 YSYEKL come from the germline V gene. The chain's CDR3 is CASSQDSAYEQYF. The CDR3 DNA follows: TGCGCCAGCAGCCAAGATTCCGCCTACGAGCAGTACTTC.

The V call is TRBV5-1, the J call TRBJ1-1; D unclear. The CDR3 is made up of 12 amino acids. From germline, CDR1 is SGHRS and CDR2 YFSETQ. Trimming pared 2 bases from V and 2 bases from J, leaving 4 bases between. The CDR3: CASSFDNTEAFF. In DNA form, the CDR3 reads TGCGCCAGCAGCTTTGACAACACTGAAGCTTTCTTT.

The table lists this clone with a few counts. The CDR3 loop reads CASSLGNSPLHF. CDR3 sequence (DNA): TGTGCCAGCAGCTTAGGGAATTCACCCCTCCACTTT. This chain links TRBV7-9 with TRBJ1-6; D unclear. Between the trimmed V and J ends, which lost 1 base and 7 bases, there was a span of 2 bases. This CDR3 contains 12 residues. Germline CDR1 is SEHNR and CDR2 is FQNEAQ (reference sequence).

This chain connects TRBV27 to TRBJ1-5, with D maybe TRBD1 (5 bases). Germline V gene data show CDR1 as MNHEY and CDR2 as SMNVEV (reference sequence). V was trimmed by 3 bases and J by 6 bases, leaving 6 bases between them. This CDR3 is built from 12 residues. The CDR3 region is CASSFGGQPQHF. The CDR3 nucleotides read TGTGCCAGCAGTTTCGGGGGTCAGCCCCAGCATTTT.

J is TRBJ2-7 and V is TRBV7-2, with D maybe TRBD2 (7 bases). CDR3 length equals 15 residues. Germline V gives CDR1 SGHTA, CDR2 FQGNSA. The V end lost 2 bases, the J end lost 2 bases, and 13 bases lay between the germline ends. CDR3 bases: TGTGCCAGCAGCTTACTTCCGGGGGGCACCTACGAGCAGTACTTC. This codes for CASSLLPGGTYEQYF.

The chain links TRBV9 to TRBJ2-7; 10 nucleotides align to TRBD1. This CDR3 contains 16 residues. The trim removed 0 bases at V and 3 bases at J, leaving 6 bases unmatched. Germline V gene lookup returns CDR1 SGDLS and CDR2 YYNGEE. As DNA, the CDR3 is TGTGCCAGCAGCGTAGATCCCCGGACAGGGGGCTACGAGCAGTACTTC. Translating gives CASSVDPRTGGYEQYF.

The chain joins TRBV30 to TRBJ1-1; D ambiguous. Germline CDR1 is GTSNPN and CDR2 is SVGIG (reference sequence). Trimming removed 4 bases at V and 0 bases at J, with 0 bases between. CDR3 size: 10 residues. The CDR3 nucleotides are TGTGCCTGGATGAACACTGAAGCTTTCTTT. Amino acids: CAWMNTEAFF.

The genes are TRBV4-3 and TRBJ2-7, with D possibly matching TRBD2 (6 bases). The germline V gene encodes CDR1 LGHNA and CDR2 YSLEER. CDR3 size: 13 residues. Trimming left V 0 bases short and J 7 bases short, with 10 bases between. CDR3 in amino acids: CASSQDSGGEQYF. The CDR3 nucleotides are TGCGCCAGCAGCCAAGATAGCGGCGGTGAGCAGTACTTC.

This clone was counted between two and nine times. V usage is TRBV4-3 and J usage is TRBJ1-6; D unclear. Germline V lookup: CDR1 LGHNA, CDR2 YSLEER. V was trimmed by 6 bases and J by 11 bases, leaving 2 bases between them. This CDR3 has 9 residues. The CDR3 loop is CASRAPLHF. The CDR3 DNA follows: TGCGCCAGCAGGGCACCCCTCCACTTT.

The CDR3 loop is CASSQDRAEAFF. In DNA form, the CDR3 reads TGTGCCAGCAGCCAAGACAGGGCTGAAGCTTTCTTT. The chain uses TRBV14 and TRBJ1-1, with a weak D call TRBD1 (5 bases). V gave up 0 bases and J gave up 6 bases, with 5 bases separating them. CDR3 length equals 12 residues. In germline, CDR1 is SGHDN, CDR2 FVKESK.

J is TRBJ2-7 and V is TRBV30, with 7 nucleotides matching TRBD2. The CDR3 consists of 11 residues. Germline V lookup: CDR1 GTSNPN, CDR2 SVGIG (reference sequence). Losses at the gene ends were 4 bases for V and 3 bases for J; bases not matched to a gene: 0. CDR3 in DNA: TGTGCCTGGACTAGCGGCTACGAGCAGTACTTC. It translates to CAWTSGYEQYF.

The chain uses TRBV14 and TRBJ2-5; perhaps TRBD2 as D (5 bases). Germline loops: CDR1 SGHDN, CDR2 FVKESK. CDR3 length: 14 residues. V lost 5 bases, J lost 1 base, and 11 bases lay in between. In DNA, the CDR3 is TGTGCCAGCAGCTCCGACTACTTCCAAGAGACCCAGTACTTC. Protein sequence: CASSSDYFQETQYF.

This rearrangement joins TRBV21-1 to TRBJ2-5; the table's D call of TRBD1 was not tested on the DNA. TRBV21-1 is tagged as a pseudogene. CDR3 length: 14 residues. CDR3 protein: CASSRQGKKETQYF. In nucleotides, the CDR3 is TGTGCCAGCAGCAGACAGGGGAAAAAAGAGACCCAGTACTTC.

The chain uses TRBV29-1 and TRBJ2-2; D tentatively fits TRBD1 or TRBD2 (6 bases each). The CDR3 length is 14 residues. The V and J ends lost 2 bases and 4 bases respectively, with 11 bases between them. Germline CDR1 SQVTM, CDR2 ANQGSEA. In nucleotides, the CDR3 is TGCAGCGTTGAACAGGGGACTTTCACCGGGGAGCTGTTTTTT. Encoded protein: CSVEQGTFTGELFF.

The chain has TRBV4-1 and TRBJ2-7; TRBD2 is a possible D gene (5 bases). V gave up 3 bases and J gave up 0 bases, with 6 bases separating them. CDR1 and CDR2 (germline): MGHRA, YSYEKL. The CDR3 loop spans 13 amino acids. The CDR3, as DNA: TGCGCCAGCAGCCAGCGGGTCTCCTACGAGCAGTACTTC. This encodes CASSQRVSYEQYF.

This chain links TRBV11-2 with TRBJ1-1, with D unresolved. Trimming shortened V by 3 bases and J by 1 base, and 0 bases separated the two germline ends. The CDR3 sequence is 11 residues long. Germline V lookup: CDR1 SGHAT, CDR2 FQNNGV. The CDR3 DNA reads as TGTGCCAGCAGCTTGAACACTGAAGCTTTCTTT. Amino acid sequence: CASSLNTEAFF.

This clone was seen only once. The chain carries TRBV7-3 and TRBJ2-7; 9 bases line up with TRBD2. The CDR3 extends over 13 amino acids. J gave up 5 bases and V 2 bases, and 1 base lay outside the gene matches. In germline, CDR1 is SGHTA, CDR2 FQGTGA. For the CDR3, the DNA is TGTGCCAGCAGCTTAGCGGGGGGGCACGAGCAGTACTTC. Translation: CASSLAGGHEQYF.

The V gene is TRBV9, the J gene TRBJ1-5; 7 positions match TRBD1. This CDR3 is built from 14 residues. The junction had 3 bases not matched to a gene; V was cut back by 4 bases and J by 2 bases. Per the germline V gene, CDR1 is SGDLS and CDR2 is YYNGEE. The CDR3 loop is CASSFTGGNQPQHF. In DNA, the CDR3 is TGTGCCAGCAGCTTCACAGGGGGCAATCAGCCCCAGCATTTT.

CDR3 amino acids: CASSQSGQGNQPQHF. CDR3 nucleotide sequence: TGCGCCAGCAGTCAATCGGGACAGGGCAATCAGCCCCAGCATTTT. The chain carries TRBV23-1 and TRBJ1-5, with TRBD1 identical over 8 bases. TRBV23-1 is assigned to the ORF class and has an uncertain function. Trimming took 0 bases from V and 2 from J; bases not matched to a gene: 0. The CDR3 extends over 15 amino acids.

The V call is TRBV9, the J call TRBJ1-2; 8 bases match TRBD1. Germline V lookup: CDR1 SGDLS, CDR2 YYNGEE. CDR3 length: 14 residues. J was trimmed by 2 bases and V by 0 bases; bases with no gene match: 0. CDR3 sequence: CASSVGDRNYGYTF. Here the CDR3 DNA reads TGTGCCAGCAGCGTAGGGGACAGGAACTATGGCTACACCTTC.

The J gene is TRBJ2-7, the V gene TRBV7-9; no clear D gene. V shed 2 bases and J shed 4 bases, with 6 bases lying between them. The V gene's germline CDR1 is SEHNR and CDR2 FQNEAQ (reference sequence). This CDR3 contains 12 residues. In nucleotides, the CDR3 is TGTGCCAGCAGCTTAATCCCGTACGAGCAGTACTTC. This translates into CASSLIPYEQYF.

V is TRBV4-2 and J is TRBJ1-2; 9 nucleotides match TRBD1. CDR3 size: 14 residues. In germline, CDR1 is LGHNA, CDR2 YNFKEQ. The trim removed 0 bases at V and 5 bases at J, leaving 1 base unmatched. CDR3 protein: CASSQDGTGYGYTF. The CDR3 region has the DNA TGTGCCAGCAGCCAAGATGGGACAGGGTATGGCTACACCTTC.

This chain links TRBV7-9 with TRBJ2-7; D may be TRBD2 (6 bases). V was pared by 7 bases and J by 0 bases, with 13 bases between. Per germline, CDR1 SEHNR and CDR2 FQNEAQ (reference sequence). The CDR3 totals 14 residues. The CDR3 loop reads CASTRDSNSYEQYF. CDR3 coding DNA: TGTGCCAGCACACGGGACTCCAACTCCTACGAGCAGTACTTC.